The rows below give T cell receptor beta chains drawn from one sample of a study of lymphopenia after photon versus proton radiotherapy. The assay was immunoSEQ multiplex PCR, and TCRdb's table has in-frame clones only and misses some. The repertoire holds around 42,000 clones, with 85% as singletons. Source: peripheral blood, taken from a patient treated with photon-based radiotherapy. The receptors were gathered from a man aged 35 to 55 with gastric cancer. CDR3s include the opening cysteine and the closing phenylalanine or tryptophan. D genes are given only for firm matches. Clone size appears in some rows only: once, few, many, or a class for an expanded clone.

j_gene	v_gene	abundance	d_gene	CDR3nt	CDR3aa
TRBJ2-3	TRBV7-9	-	TRBD2	TGTGCCAGCAGCTTAGCCCCGGGGGGTGGAACTGCCTCAGATACGCAGTATTTT	CASSLAPGGGTASDTQYF
TRBJ1-6	TRBV27	-	-	TGTGCCACCACTGGAGGCAGGGAAGGTATTAATTCACCCCTCCACTTT	CATTGGREGINSPLHF
TRBJ1-1	TRBV7-9	-	TRBD1	TGTGCCAGCAGCTTAAGGACAGGGGAAACTGAAGCTTTCTTT	CASSLRTGETEAFF
TRBJ1-4	TRBV4-3	once	-	TGCGCCAGCAGCCAATCTGGGGGGGGCCTGGGCGATGAAAAACTGTTTTTT	CASSQSGGGLGDEKLFF
TRBJ1-1	TRBV11-1	-	TRBD1	TGTGCCAGCAGCAAGGACAGGGTGAACACTGAAGCTTTCTTT	CASSKDRVNTEAFF
TRBJ2-5	TRBV19	once	TRBD1	TGTGCCAGTAGTATGGCAGGGGGCTGGGAGACCCAGTACTTC	CASSMAGGWETQYF
TRBJ2-3	TRBV7-3	-	-	TGTGCCAGCAGCTTAACACCGCGGGCCCAAGATACGCAGTATTTT	CASSLTPRAQDTQYF
TRBJ1-2	TRBV15	few	-	TGTGCCACCAGCGGTTGGACAGAAGCTAACTATGGCTACACCTTC	CATSGWTEANYGYTF
TRBJ1-3	TRBV7-8	-	-	TGTGCCAGCAAGCGTTCGGGCGGCGGGTTGTCCGGAAACACCATATATTTT	CASKRSGGGLSGNTIYF
TRBJ1-3	TRBV19	-	-	TGTGCCAGTATCTCCCGGCTCTCTGGAAACACCATATATTTT	CASISRLSGNTIYF
TRBJ2-1	TRBV7-9	-	-	TGTGCCAGCCTAGGGGGGAGAGATTACAGCTCCTACAATGAGCAGTTCTTC	CASLGGRDYSSYNEQFF
TRBJ2-7	TRBV11-2	-	TRBD1	TGTGCCAGCAGCCCTCGTTCCGGGACAGGTGACGAGCAGTACTTC	CASSPRSGTGDEQYF
TRBJ2-5	TRBV30	-	TRBD2	TGTGCCATGTCCGGGACTAGCGGTGAGACCCAGTACTTC	CAMSGTSGETQYF
TRBJ2-1	TRBV9	-	TRBD2	TGTGCCAGCAGCGTAGCCCTAGCGGGGGCCGGGTATGAGCAGTTCTTC	CASSVALAGAGYEQFF
TRBJ1-4	TRBV30	-	-	TGTGCCTGGAGCCCCCCGGTCCAGGGAGTTGAAAAACTGTTTTTT	CAWSPPVQGVEKLFF
TRBJ2-2	TRBV7-3	-	-	TGTGCCAGCAGAGGTACAGTGGCGGCCGGGGAGCTGTTTTTT	CASRGTVAAGELFF
TRBJ2-2	TRBV5-1	once	-	TGCGCCAGCAGGCAAACCGGGACACCGGGAACCGGGGAGCTGTTTTTT	CASRQTGTPGTGELFF
TRBJ2-1	TRBV4-1	-	TRBD2	TGCGCCAGCAGCCAAGCACGTCTAGCGGGGGGGTTTGAGCAGTTCTTC	CASSQARLAGGFEQFF
TRBJ1-1	TRBV18	once	-	TGTGCCAGCTCACCAGTGGGGAACACTGAAGCTTTCTTT	CASSPVGNTEAFF
TRBJ2-7	TRBV4-3	-	-	TGCGCCAGCAGCCAAGATTGGGGGGTGGGGGAGCAGTACTTC	CASSQDWGVGEQYF
TRBJ2-7	TRBV7-2	-	TRBD1	TGTGCCAGCAGCCGGGACAGGGGGGACGAGCAGTACTTC	CASSRDRGDEQYF
TRBJ1-3	TRBV2	-	-	TGTGCCAGCAGTGAAGCGGGCCAGAGCTCTGGAAACACCATATATTTT	CASSEAGQSSGNTIYF
TRBJ1-4	TRBV19	once	-	TGTGCCAGTAGTATAGACATCGGGGGGGAAAAACTGTTTTTT	CASSIDIGGEKLFF
TRBJ1-6	TRBV14	-	TRBD1	TGTGCCAGCAGTGACAGGGGAGGTAATTCACCCCTCCACTTT	CASSDRGGNSPLHF
TRBJ1-2	TRBV28	-	TRBD1	TGTGCCAGCCGTACAACCGGAGGGGGCGCGGGTGGCTACACCTTC	CASRTTGGGAGGYTF
TRBJ2-5	TRBV4-2	-	-	TGTGCCAGCAGCCAAGCGCGAGCGGCCAAAGAGACCCAGTACTTC	CASSQARAAKETQYF
TRBJ1-5	TRBV18	-	-	TGTGCCAGCCAAACCACCGGGGGGCCTTACAATCAGCCCCAGCATTTT	CASQTTGGPYNQPQHF
TRBJ1-1	TRBV29-1	-	TRBD1	TGCAGCGCCCGGACAGGGGGCAGGAGGAACACTGAAGCTTTCTTT	CSARTGGRRNTEAFF
TRBJ2-5	TRBV15	-	-	TGTGCCACCAGCAGAGTGGACTTTCCGGAGACCCAGTACTTC	CATSRVDFPETQYF
TRBJ1-5	TRBV12-5	-	TRBD1	TGTGCTAGTGGTTTGGACAGGGGGCCAAGCAATCAGCCCCAGCATTTT	CASGLDRGPSNQPQHF
TRBJ1-2	TRBV2	-	-	TGTGCCAGCAGATTCAGGAGGAACTATGGCTACACCTTC	CASRFRRNYGYTF
TRBJ2-3	TRBV14	-	-	TGTGCCAGCAGCCAAGGGGACAAATCTAGCACAGATACGCAGTATTTT	CASSQGDKSSTDTQYF
TRBJ2-1	TRBV9	-	-	TGTGCCAGCTCCGAGTCGACAGGCTATGAGCAGTTCTTC	CASSESTGYEQFF
TRBJ2-3	TRBV30	-	-	TGTGCCTGGAGGGGAAGAGAGGGAAAAGGCACAGATACGCAGTATTTT	CAWRGREGKGTDTQYF
TRBJ2-2	TRBV11-3	once	-	TGTGCCAGCAGCTTAATTGCGTCCACCGGGGAGCTGTTTTTT	CASSLIASTGELFF
TRBJ2-2	TRBV4-1	-	-	TGCGCCAGCAGCCAAGAGGGGCGGACCTGGAACACCGGGGAGCTGTTTTTT	CASSQEGRTWNTGELFF
TRBJ2-2	TRBV5-4	-	TRBD1	TGTGCCAGCAGCAACAGCAGGGGGTTCACCGGGGAGCTGTTTTTT	CASSNSRGFTGELFF
TRBJ1-6	TRBV7-6	once	-	TGTGCCAGCAGCTCATCTGACAGAAGCTATTCACCCCTCCACTTT	CASSSSDRSYSPLHF
TRBJ2-5	TRBV7-2	-	-	TGTGCCAGCAGCCAATCCAGGGGATCCGAGACCCAGTACTTC	CASSQSRGSETQYF
TRBJ2-3	TRBV4-1	medium-sized	-	TGCGCCAGCAGCGGGGCGAGGGGCGCACCAGACACGCAGTATTTT	CASSGARGAPDTQYF
TRBJ2-7	TRBV5-1	-	-	TGCGCCAGCAGCTTAGGCGGGACAGCCTACGAGCAGTACTTC	CASSLGGTAYEQYF
TRBJ1-2	TRBV6-5	-	TRBD1	TGTGCCAGCAGTTACCCCCACCAGGGGGCGCATGGCTACACCTTC	CASSYPHQGAHGYTF
TRBJ1-3	TRBV6-6	-	-	TGTGCCAGCAGTTCGGGGAGGAGGGGAAACACCATATATTTT	CASSSGRRGNTIYF
TRBJ2-3	TRBV4-1	once	TRBD2	TGCGCCAGCAGCCAGGAAGCTAGCGGGGGCCCCCCAGATACGCAGTATTTT	CASSQEASGGPPDTQYF
TRBJ1-1	TRBV9	-	-	TGTGCCAGCAGCGTAGGATTCCGGAATGAAGCTTTCTTT	CASSVGFRNEAFF
TRBJ1-1	TRBV27	few	-	TGTGCCAGCAGTTTATCACCGGGGTCCATGAACACTGAAGCTTTCTTT	CASSLSPGSMNTEAFF
TRBJ2-7	TRBV18	-	TRBD1	TGTGCCAGCTCACCACCTCAAGGGACAGGGGCTACCTACGAGCAGTACTTC	CASSPPQGTGATYEQYF
TRBJ1-4	TRBV9	-	-	TGTGCCAGCAGCGTAGGAGGGGTCGGTGAAAAACTGTTTTTT	CASSVGGVGEKLFF
TRBJ1-1	TRBV5-5	-	-	TGTGCCAGCAGCTTGTCGCAGGGGAGGCCGAACACTGAAGCTTTCTTT	CASSLSQGRPNTEAFF
TRBJ1-2	TRBV11-2	-	-	TGTGCCAGCAGCTTAGATTTCTCAGGGAACTATGGCTACACCTTC	CASSLDFSGNYGYTF
TRBJ1-4	TRBV19	-	-	TGTGCCAGTAGCCCCCGCGAGTCTAATGAAAAACTGTTTTTT	CASSPRESNEKLFF